The T cell receptor (beta chain) described here comes from a study of shared clonotypes between healthy human individuals. Study at large: Donors were two women and a few men aged 18 to 49.

Germline V gene lookup returns CDR1 GTSNPN and CDR2 SVGIG (reference sequence). The CDR3 has 14 amino acids. The ends were cut back, 4 bases at V and 4 bases at J, with 16 bases in the middle. It was into CD45RA+ naive and CD45RA-negative memory subsets that the CD4+ cells were split. Sequenced by immunoSEQ multiplex PCR; TCRdb stores in-frame clones only, minus some. The sample shows some 1 million clones, about 74% of them seen only once. V and J are TRBV30 and TRBJ1-1, with D uncertain. This sequence originates from a man aged 18 to 30 in good health. Material: memory CD4+ T cells sorted from blood. The subset here: CD45RA-negative fraction. The DNA for the CDR3 is TGTGCCTGGACGCCGACTTTTATTTCCACTGAAGCTTTCTTT. As protein: CAWTPTFISTEAFF. The full variable domain, its missing parts supplied by reference TRBV30 and TRBJ1-1, is SQTIHQWPATLVQPVGSPLSLECTVEGTSNPNLYWYRQAAGRGLQLLFYSVGIGQISSEVPQNLSASRPQDRQFILSSKKLLLSDSGFYLCAWTPTFISTEAFFGQGTRLTVV.